This TCR beta chain stems from a study of cytomegalovirus exposure and HLA in healthy donors. Regarding the study as a whole: It was confirmed in vitro that three of the CMV-associated chains were specific for CMV antigens.

Regarding this clone: Its specificity is not known.

Using immunoSEQ multiplex PCR, the repertoire was profiled, and TCRdb retains in-frame clones only, with some absent. This repertoire shows 100,000 to 150,000 clones, 88% found once; its top ten account for roughly 1.4%. V gave up 4 bases and J gave up 0 bases, with 11 bases separating them. Germline V CDR1 and CDR2: SGHRS, YFSETQ. The CDR3 runs 15 residues. The source material was PBMCs. The genes are TRBV5-1 and TRBJ2-1, with D possibly matching TRBD1 (6 bases). This receptor was obtained from a man in his thirties or forties in good health and CMV-seronegative. Written as DNA, the CDR3 is TGCGCCAGCAGCCCGAGGGGGAGCTCCTACAATGAGCAGTTCTTC. It codes for CASSPRGSSYNEQFF.